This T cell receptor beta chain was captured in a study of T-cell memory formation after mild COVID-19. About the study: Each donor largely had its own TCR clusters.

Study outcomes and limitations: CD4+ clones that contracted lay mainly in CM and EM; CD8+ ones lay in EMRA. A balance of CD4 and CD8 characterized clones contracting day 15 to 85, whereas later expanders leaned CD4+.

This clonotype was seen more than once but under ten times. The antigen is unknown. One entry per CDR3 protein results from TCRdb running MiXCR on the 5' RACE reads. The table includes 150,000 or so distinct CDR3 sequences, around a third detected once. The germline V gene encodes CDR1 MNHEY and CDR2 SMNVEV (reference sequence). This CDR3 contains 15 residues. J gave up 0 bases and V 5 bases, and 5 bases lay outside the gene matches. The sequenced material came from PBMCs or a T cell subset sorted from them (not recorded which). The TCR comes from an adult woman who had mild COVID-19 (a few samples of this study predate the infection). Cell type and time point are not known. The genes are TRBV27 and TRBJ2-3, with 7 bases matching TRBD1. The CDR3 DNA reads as TGTGCCAGCAGTACCGACAGGGCTAGCACAGATACGCAGTATTTT. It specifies CASSTDRASTDTQYF.